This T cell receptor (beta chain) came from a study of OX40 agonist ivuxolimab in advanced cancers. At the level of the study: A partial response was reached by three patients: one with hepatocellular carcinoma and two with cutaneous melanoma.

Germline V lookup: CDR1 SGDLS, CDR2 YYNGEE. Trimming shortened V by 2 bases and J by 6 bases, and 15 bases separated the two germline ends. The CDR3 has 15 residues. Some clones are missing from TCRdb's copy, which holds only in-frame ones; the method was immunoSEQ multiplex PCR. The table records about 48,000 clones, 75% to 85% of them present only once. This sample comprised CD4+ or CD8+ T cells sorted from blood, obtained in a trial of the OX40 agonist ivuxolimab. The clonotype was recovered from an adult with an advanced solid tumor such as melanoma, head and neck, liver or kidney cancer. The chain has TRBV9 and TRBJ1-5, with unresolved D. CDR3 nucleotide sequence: TGTGCCAGCAGCGTCGAGGGATCCGAAGGTCAGCCCCAGCATTTT. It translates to CASSVEGSEGQPQHF. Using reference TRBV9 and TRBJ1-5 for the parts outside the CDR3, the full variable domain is DSGVTQTPKHLITATGQRVTLRCSPRSGDLSVYWYQQSLDQGLQFLIQYYNGEERAKGNILERFSAQQFPDLHSELNLSSLELGDSALYFCASSVEGSEGQPQHFGDGTRLSIL.